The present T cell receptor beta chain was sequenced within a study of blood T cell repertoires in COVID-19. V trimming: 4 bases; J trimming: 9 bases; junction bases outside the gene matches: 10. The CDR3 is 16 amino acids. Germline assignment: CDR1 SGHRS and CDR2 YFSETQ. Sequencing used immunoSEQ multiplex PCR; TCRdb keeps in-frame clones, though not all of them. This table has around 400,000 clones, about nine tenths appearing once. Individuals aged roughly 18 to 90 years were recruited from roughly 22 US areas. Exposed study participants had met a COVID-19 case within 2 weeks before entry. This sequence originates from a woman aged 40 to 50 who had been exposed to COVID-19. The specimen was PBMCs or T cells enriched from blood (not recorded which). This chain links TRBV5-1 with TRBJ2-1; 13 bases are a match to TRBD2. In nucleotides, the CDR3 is TGCGCCAGCAGCCCGCCCGGGACTAGCGGGACCGGTGAGCAGTTCTTC. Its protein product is CASSPPGTSGTGEQFF.